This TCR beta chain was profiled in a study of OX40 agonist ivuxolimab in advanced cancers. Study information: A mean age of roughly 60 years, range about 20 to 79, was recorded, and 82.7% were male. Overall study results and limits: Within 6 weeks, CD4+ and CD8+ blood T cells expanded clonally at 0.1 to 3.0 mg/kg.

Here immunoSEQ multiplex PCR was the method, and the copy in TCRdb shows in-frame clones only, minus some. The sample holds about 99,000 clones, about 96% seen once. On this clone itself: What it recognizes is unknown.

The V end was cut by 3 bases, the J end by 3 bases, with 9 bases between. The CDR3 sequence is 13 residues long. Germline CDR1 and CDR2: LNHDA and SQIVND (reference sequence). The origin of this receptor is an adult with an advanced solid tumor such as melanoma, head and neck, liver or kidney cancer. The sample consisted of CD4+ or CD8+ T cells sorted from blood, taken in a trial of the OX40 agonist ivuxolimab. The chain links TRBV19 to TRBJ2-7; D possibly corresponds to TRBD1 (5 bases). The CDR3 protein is CASSISQGYEQYF. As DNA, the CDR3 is TGTGCCAGTAGTATCTCCCAGGGCTACGAGCAGTACTTC.